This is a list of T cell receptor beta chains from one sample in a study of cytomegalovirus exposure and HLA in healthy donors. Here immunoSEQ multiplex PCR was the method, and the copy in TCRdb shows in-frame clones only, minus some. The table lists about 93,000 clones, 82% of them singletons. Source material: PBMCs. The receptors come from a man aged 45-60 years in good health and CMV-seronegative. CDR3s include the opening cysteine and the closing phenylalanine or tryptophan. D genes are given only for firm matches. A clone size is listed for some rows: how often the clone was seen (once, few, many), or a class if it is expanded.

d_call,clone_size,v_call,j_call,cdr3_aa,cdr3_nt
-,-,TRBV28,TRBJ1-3,CASIDPGVGGYTIYF,TGTGCCAGCATAGACCCAGGGGTCGGTGGGTACACCATATATTTT
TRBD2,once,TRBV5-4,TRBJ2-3,CASSLQASGRGDTQYF,TGTGCCAGCAGCCTGCAGGCTAGCGGGAGAGGAGATACGCAGTATTTT
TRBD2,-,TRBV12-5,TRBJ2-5,CASAANSVKRETEETQYF,TGTGCTAGTGCCGCTAACTCGGTAAAGCGGGAGACGGAAGAGACCCAGTACTTC
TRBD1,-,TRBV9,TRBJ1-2,CASSADPGQGRRGYTF,TGTGCCAGCAGCGCAGATCCGGGACAGGGAAGAAGAGGCTACACCTTC
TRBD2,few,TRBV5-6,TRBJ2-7,CASSLGLAGELEQYF,TGTGCCAGCAGCTTGGGACTAGCGGGAGAACTCGAGCAGTACTTC
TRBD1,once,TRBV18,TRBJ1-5,CASSRLTGGNQPQHF,TGTGCCAGCTCACGGCTGACAGGGGGCAATCAGCCCCAGCATTTT
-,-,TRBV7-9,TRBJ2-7,CASSLEGGQSEQYF,TGTGCCAGCAGCTTAGAGGGGGGACAGAGCGAGCAGTACTTC
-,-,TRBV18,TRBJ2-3,CASSREAVFSTDTQYF,TGTGCCAGCTCACGAGAAGCGGTATTTAGCACAGATACGCAGTATTTT
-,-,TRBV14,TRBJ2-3,CASSPGQYLLTDTQYF,TGTGCCAGCAGCCCCGGACAGTACCTACTCACAGATACGCAGTATTTT
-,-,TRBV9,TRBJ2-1,CASNGDEGEQFF,TGTGCCAGCAACGGGGATGAGGGTGAGCAGTTCTTC
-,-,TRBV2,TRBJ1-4,CASSVGRGNEKLFF,TGTGCCAGCAGTGTCGGGCGGGGGAATGAAAAACTGTTTTTT
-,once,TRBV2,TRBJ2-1,CASAKEGANEQFF,TGTGCCAGCGCCAAAGAGGGAGCTAATGAGCAGTTCTTC
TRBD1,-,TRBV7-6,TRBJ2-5,CASSARGQGFYETQYF,TGTGCCAGCAGCGCCCGAGGACAGGGATTTTATGAGACCCAGTACTTC
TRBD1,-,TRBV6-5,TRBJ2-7,CASSPGTGRYEQYF,TGTGCCAGCAGCCCCGGGACAGGGCGCTACGAGCAGTACTTC
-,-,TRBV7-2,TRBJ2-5,CASSFQWGQGETQYF,TGTGCCAGCAGCTTCCAATGGGGGCAAGGGGAGACCCAGTACTTC
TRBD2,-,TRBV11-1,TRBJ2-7,CASSHAGDAYEQYF,TGTGCCAGCAGCCACGCGGGAGATGCCTACGAGCAGTACTTC
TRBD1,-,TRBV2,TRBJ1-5,CASSQQGSRNQPQHF,TGTGCCAGCAGCCAACAGGGGAGTCGCAATCAGCCCCAGCATTTT
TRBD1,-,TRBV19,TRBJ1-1,CASGEQGSNEAFF,TGTGCCAGTGGGGAACAGGGGAGTAATGAAGCTTTCTTT
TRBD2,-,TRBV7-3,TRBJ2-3,CASSSLPGLADPSTDTQYF,TGTGCCAGCAGCTCTCTCCCGGGACTAGCGGACCCTAGCACAGATACGCAGTATTTT
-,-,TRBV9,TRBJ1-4,CASSARTGAGAVEKLFF,TGTGCCAGCAGCGCCCGTACGGGCGCGGGGGCCGTTGAAAAACTGTTTTTT
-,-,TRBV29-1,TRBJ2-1,CSVERRKAAGYEQFF,TGCAGCGTTGAAAGACGGAAGGCCGCGGGCTATGAGCAGTTCTTC
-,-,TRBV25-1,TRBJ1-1,CASSLQLGGTEAFF,TGTGCCAGCAGTCTTCAACTGGGGGGCACTGAAGCTTTCTTT
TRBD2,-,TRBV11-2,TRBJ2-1,CASSSRGRPMGNEQFF,TGTGCCAGCAGCTCTCGCGGGAGACCTATGGGCAATGAGCAGTTCTTC
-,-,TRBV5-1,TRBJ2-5,CASRPGLSEKTQYF,TGCGCCAGCAGGCCGGGACTCTCTGAGAAGACCCAGTACTTC
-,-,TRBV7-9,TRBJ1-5,CASSPAAGPQPQHF,TGTGCCAGCAGCCCGGCGGCAGGGCCTCAGCCCCAGCATTTT
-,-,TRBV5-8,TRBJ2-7,CASTRMVSYEQYF,TGTGCCAGCACGAGGATGGTCTCCTACGAGCAGTACTTC
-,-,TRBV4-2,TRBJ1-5,CASSQDDRSNQPQHF,TGTGCCAGCAGCCAAGACGACAGGTCTAATCAGCCCCAGCATTTT
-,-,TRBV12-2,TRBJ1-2,CASRLAGAGKPYGYTF,TGTGCAAGTCGCTTAGCGGGGGCAGGGAAGCCTTATGGCTACACCTTC
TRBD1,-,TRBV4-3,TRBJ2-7,CASSQDYRGRSYEQYF,TGCGCCAGCAGCCAAGATTACAGGGGCAGATCCTACGAGCAGTACTTC
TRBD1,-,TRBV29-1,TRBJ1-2,CSVPDRVGYGYTF,TGCAGCGTCCCAGACAGGGTAGGCTATGGCTACACCTTC
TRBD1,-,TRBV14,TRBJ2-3,CASSLRQGAGTDTQYF,TGTGCCAGCAGCCTCCGACAGGGAGCGGGCACAGATACGCAGTATTTT
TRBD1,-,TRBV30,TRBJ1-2,CAWSVGGGGYTF,TGTGCCTGGAGTGTAGGAGGGGGCGGCTACACCTTC
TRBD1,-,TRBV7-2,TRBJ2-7,CASSQGTGVLSYEQYF,TGTGCCAGCAGCCAAGGGACAGGGGTCTTATCCTACGAGCAGTACTTC
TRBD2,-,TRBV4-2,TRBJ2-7,CASSPPLTSSGRTLGEQYF,TGTGCCAGCAGCCCACCCCTAACGAGTAGCGGGAGGACCTTGGGCGAGCAGTACTTC
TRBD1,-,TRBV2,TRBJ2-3,CASSEAGQGTDTQYF,TGTGCCAGCAGTGAAGCGGGACAGGGCACAGATACGCAGTATTTT
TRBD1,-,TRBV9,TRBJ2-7,CASSVGDRGGEQYF,TGTGCCAGCAGCGTTGGGGACAGGGGAGGCGAGCAGTACTTC
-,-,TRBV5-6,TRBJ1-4,CASSFRSSREKLFF,TGTGCCAGCAGCTTTCGGAGTTCGCGGGAAAAACTGTTTTTT
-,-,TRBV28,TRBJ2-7,CASSLSQGLQYF,TGTGCCAGCAGTTTATCACAGGGATTGCAGTACTTC
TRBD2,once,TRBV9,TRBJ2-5,CASSAKGASGPLGTQYF,TGTGCCAGCAGCGCTAAGGGCGCTAGCGGCCCTCTGGGGACCCAGTACTTC
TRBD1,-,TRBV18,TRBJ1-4,CASSLGDSNEKLFF,TGTGCCAGCTCCCTGGGGGACAGTAATGAAAAACTGTTTTTT
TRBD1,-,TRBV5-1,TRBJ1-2,CASSEPFRDRADGYTF,TGCGCCAGCAGCGAACCTTTCCGGGACAGGGCCGATGGCTACACCTTC
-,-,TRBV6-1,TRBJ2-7,CASSENGSPGYEQYF,TGTGCCAGCAGTGAAAACGGCTCGCCGGGCTACGAGCAGTACTTC
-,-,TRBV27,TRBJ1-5,CASSLGGIGNQPQHF,TGTGCCAGCAGTTTAGGAGGGATTGGCAATCAGCCCCAGCATTTT
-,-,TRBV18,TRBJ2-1,CASSPVGGAREQFF,TGTGCCAGCTCACCGGTAGGGGGGGCCCGTGAGCAGTTCTTC
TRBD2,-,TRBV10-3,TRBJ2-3,CAILAGGLRDTQYF,TGTGCCATACTAGCGGGAGGGCTTCGAGATACGCAGTATTTT
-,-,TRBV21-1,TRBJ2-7,CASSKVKLTAFEPSSYEQYF,TGTGCCAGCAGCAAAGTGAAATTGACAGCATTCGAACCGAGTTCCTACGAGCAGTACTTC
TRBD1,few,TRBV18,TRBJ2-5,CASSPSDRGEETQYF,TGTGCCAGCTCACCCTCCGACAGGGGGGAGGAGACCCAGTACTTC
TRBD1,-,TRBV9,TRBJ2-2,CASSDRGSPSVNTGELFF,TGTGCCAGCAGTGACAGGGGGTCCCCGTCCGTCAACACCGGGGAGCTGTTTTTT
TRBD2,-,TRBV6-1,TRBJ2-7,CASLPLREGYEQYF,TGTGCCAGCCTCCCCTTAAGGGAGGGCTACGAGCAGTACTTC
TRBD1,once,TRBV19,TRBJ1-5,CASSIRDRVIEGNQPQHF,TGTGCCAGTAGTATCCGGGACAGGGTGATAGAGGGCAATCAGCCCCAGCATTTT
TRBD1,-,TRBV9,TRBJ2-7,CASSETGSSYEQYF,TGTGCCAGCAGCGAGACAGGGAGCTCCTACGAGCAGTACTTC
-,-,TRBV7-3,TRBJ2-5,CASSLGRRETQYF,TGTGCCAGCAGCTTAGGCCGGAGGGAGACCCAGTACTTC
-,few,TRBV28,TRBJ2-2,CASSFRELFF,TGTGCCAGCAGTTTCAGGGAGCTGTTTTTT